These 12 T cell receptor beta chains were all obtained from the same sample, sequenced in a study of blood T cells in healthy people across ages. A sample-barcoded 5' primer and a J-beta primer mix were used in a second PCR of roughly 7 to 11 cycles. TCRdb used MiXCR to reprocess the 5' RACE reads, holding one entry per CDR3 protein. The repertoire holds around 1,000,000 distinct CDR3 sequences, with about 23% as singletons. The sample also formed part of further work on T cells of mothers and their children.

The sample comprised blood. These receptors were obtained from a girl aged 2 to 9 in good health.

In its sample, this clonotype was seen a few times. The chain has TRBV20-1 and TRBJ2-5; D is unresolved. In germline, CDR1 is DFQATT, CDR2 SNEGSKA (reference sequence). V gave up 6 bases and J gave up 3 bases, with 20 bases separating them. This CDR3 has 15 amino acids. The CDR3 region has the DNA TGCAGTGCGCGCGACTTCCGAGGAGAAGAAGAGACCCAGTACTTC. This encodes CSARDFRGEEETQYF.

This clonotype came up a few times. This chain's CDR3 is CASGRLAGYQETQYF. DNA of the CDR3: TGTGCCAGCGGCCGACTAGCGGGGTACCAAGAGACCCAGTACTTC. The rearrangement uses TRBV12-3 or TRBV12-4 and TRBJ2-5, with 11 positions matching TRBD2. The J segment lost 0 bases and the V segment lost 8 bases, leaving 5 bases of the junction unmatched. There are 15 residues in the CDR3.

This clonotype turned up a few times. A junction end diverges from the germline sequence, so it may reflect a read error. The rearrangement uses TRBV6-2 or TRBV6-3 and TRBJ2-5; TRBD1 might be the D (6 bases). This CDR3 is built from 14 residues. The germline gives CDR1 MNHEY, CDR2 SVGEGT. The DNA for the CDR3 is TGCGCCAGCAGACCCTTGACAGGCCAAGAGACCCAGTACTTC. Amino acids: CASRPLTGQETQYF.

This clonotype turned up a few times. V usage is TRBV24-1 and J usage is TRBJ2-1; weak D call: TRBD2 (5 bases). The germline V gene has CDR1 KGHDR and CDR2 SFDVKD. Trimming left V 6 bases short and J 4 bases short, with 12 bases between. The CDR3 is 14 amino acids. The DNA for the CDR3 is TGTGCCACCAGTCGGGCGGGTCCGTACAATGAGCAGTTCTTC. Translated: CATSRAGPYNEQFF.

This clonotype was observed a handful of times. The V call is TRBV7-2, the J call TRBJ1-1; maybe TRBD1 (6 bases). The germline V gene encodes CDR1 SGHTA and CDR2 FQGNSA. Trimming pared 0 bases from V and 11 bases from J, leaving 16 bases between. The CDR3 loop spans 14 amino acids. In DNA form, the CDR3 reads TGTGCCAGCAGCTTAGCCCCAGGGGACCTCCATGCTTTCTTT. It yields the protein CASSLAPGDLHAFF.

This clonotype was detected a few times. The chain employs TRBV5-1 and TRBJ2-7, with 9 bases matching TRBD1. In germline, CDR1 is SGHRS, CDR2 YFSETQ. The CDR3 loop spans 15 amino acids. V trimming: 1 base; J trimming: 4 bases; junction bases outside the gene matches: 6. This chain's CDR3 is CASSLRGQGDYEQYF. In DNA, the CDR3 is TGCGCCAGCAGCTTGAGGGGACAGGGAGATTACGAGCAGTACTTC.

V gene TRBV11-2 combines with J gene TRBJ2-3; unclear D gene. Trimming cost V 0 bases and J 2 bases, with 9 bases left between them. CDR3 length: 15 residues. Germline assignment: CDR1 SGHAT and CDR2 FQNNGV. The CDR3 DNA reads TGTGCCAGCAGCTTAGAGTCAGGCCACACAGATACGCAGTATTTT. Residues: CASSLESGHTDTQYF.

The sample holds a few counts of this clonotype. The germline gene is not matched at one end of the junction; a read error may be the cause. CDR3: CASSLSRGLPEDIQYF. In DNA, the CDR3 is TGTGCCAGCAGTTTATCGCGGGGTCTCCCAGAGGACATTCAATACTTC. The chain uses TRBV27 and TRBJ2-4, with D tentatively TRBD2 (6 bases). CDR1 MNHEY and CDR2 SMNVEV come from the germline V gene (reference sequence). The CDR3 has 16 amino acids.

As to this clonotype: Germline is not matched at one junction end, which may reflect a read error. J is TRBJ2-1 and V is TRBV29-1; 7 bases match TRBD2. CDR1 is SQVTM and CDR2 is ANQGSEA in the germline V gene. The CDR3 covers 16 residues. CDR3 bases: TGCAGCGGCCAGCGGGGCTTTCATCTCACATCCAATGAGCGGTTCTTC. This sequence encodes CSGQRGFHLTSNERFF.

This clonotype was observed a handful of times. The J gene is TRBJ2-7, the V gene TRBV4-1; D is ambiguous. Germline V gene lookup returns CDR1 MGHRA and CDR2 YSYEKL. V lost 0 bases, J lost 6 bases, and 6 bases lay in between. This CDR3 spans 12 amino acids. In nucleotides, the CDR3 is TGCGCCAGCAGCCAAGATTTTACCGAGCAGTACTTC. Translation gives CASSQDFTEQYF.

As regards this clonotype: Compared with germline, one end of the junction differs, possibly owing to a read error. The rearrangement joins TRBV7-3 to TRBJ2-2, with 8 bases that match TRBD1. Looked up from germline, CDR1 is SGHTA and CDR2 is FQGTGA. This CDR3 is 22 amino acids long. The CDR3 bases are TGTGCCAGCAGAAGTATTACAGGGGGAATCCTATACCCTCGATCGAACATCGGGGAGCTGTTTTTT. Translated, it gives CASRSITGGILYPRSNIGELFF.

This chain links TRBV6-5 with TRBJ2-4; no clear D. The CDR3 has 13 residues. Germline CDR1 is MNHEY and CDR2 is SVGAGI. With 0 bases removed from V and 6 bases from J, the gap between germline ends came to 6 bases. In DNA form, the CDR3 reads TGTGCCAGCAGTTACTCGATTGGAAACATTCAGTACTTC. Translating gives CASSYSIGNIQYF.